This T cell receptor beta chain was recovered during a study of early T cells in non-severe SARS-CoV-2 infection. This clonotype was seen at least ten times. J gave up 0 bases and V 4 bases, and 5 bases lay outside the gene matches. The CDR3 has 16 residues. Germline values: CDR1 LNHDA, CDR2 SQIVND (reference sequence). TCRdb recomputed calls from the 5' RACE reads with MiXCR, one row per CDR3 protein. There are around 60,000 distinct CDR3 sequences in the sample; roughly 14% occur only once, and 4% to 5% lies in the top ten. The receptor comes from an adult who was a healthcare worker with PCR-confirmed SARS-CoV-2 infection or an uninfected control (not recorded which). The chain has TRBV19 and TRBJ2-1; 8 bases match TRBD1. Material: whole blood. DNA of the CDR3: TGTGCCAGTAGTACGGACAGGGCGAGCTCCTACAATGAGCAGTTCTTC. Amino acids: CASSTDRASSYNEQFF. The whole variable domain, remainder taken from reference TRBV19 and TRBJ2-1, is DGGITQSPKYLFRKEGQNVTLSCEQNLNHDAMYWYRQDPGQGLRLIYYSQIVNDFQKGDIAEGYSVSREKKESFPLTVTSAQKNPTAFYLCASSTDRASSYNEQFFGPGTRLTVL.